Listed here are 11 T cell receptor beta chains from one sample, sequenced in a study of shared clonotypes between healthy human individuals. Sequencing used immunoSEQ multiplex PCR; TCRdb keeps in-frame clones, though not all of them. The profile shows about 520,000 clones, over 70% of them singletons. The source material was PBMCs. The source of these receptors is a middle-aged woman in good health. Some clones in this sample may be carry-over from other donors' samples.

With respect to this clone: It is likely a read error: a sequence one base away is far more abundant. The sample has other DNA sequences that encode this CDR3 too. V is TRBV4-2 and J is TRBJ2-3, with TRBD2 matching 8 bases. CDR3 length equals 16 residues. CDR1 is LGHNA, CDR2 YNFKEQ, per germline. Losses at the gene ends were 3 bases for V and 4 bases for J; bases not matched to a gene: 9. The CDR3 protein is CASSQALAGGADTQYF. In DNA, the CDR3 is TGTGCCAGCAGCCAGGCGCTAGCGGGTGGAGCAGATACGCAGTATTTT.

The J gene is TRBJ1-2, the V gene TRBV7-2; 7 nucleotides match TRBD1. Germline CDR1 SGHTA, CDR2 FQGNSA. Trimming removed 1 base from V and 8 bases from J; junction bases left unmatched: 10. This CDR3 has 15 residues. The CDR3 nucleotides read TGTGCCAGCAGCTTAGGGCCGCCAGGGGGATTCGGCTACACCTTC. It is translated as CASSLGPPGGFGYTF. The full variable domain, in which reference TRBV7-2 and TRBJ1-2 provide the parts outside the CDR3, is GAGVSQSPSNKVTEKGKDVELRCDPISGHTALYWYRQSLGQGLEFLIYFQGNSAPDKSGLPSDRFSAERTGGSVSTLTIQRTQQEDSAVYLCASSLGPPGGFGYTFGSGTRLTVV.

V gene TRBV5-1 combines with J gene TRBJ2-1; possibly TRBD1 for D (5 bases). From germline, CDR1 is SGHRS and CDR2 YFSETQ. The CDR3 runs 13 residues. V was shortened by 0 bases and J by 10 bases, with 11 bases between the two germline ends. The CDR3 reads CASSLAEGAEQFF. In DNA form, the CDR3 reads TGCGCCAGCAGCTTGGCCGAAGGGGCAGAGCAGTTCTTC. Looking up the rest from reference TRBV5-1 and TRBJ2-1 gives the full variable domain: KAGVTQTPRYLIKTRGQQVTLSCSPISGHRSVSWYQQTPGQGLQFLFEYFSETQRNKGNFPGRFSGRQFSNSRSEMNVSTLELGDSALYLCASSLAEGAEQFFGPGTRLTVL.

The chain employs TRBV29-1 and TRBJ2-1; the match to TRBD2 covers 12 bases. Germline-derived CDR1 and CDR2 are SQVTM and ANQGSEA. The CDR3 is 14 amino acids. Losses at the gene ends were 4 bases for V and 10 bases for J; bases not matched to a gene: 8. The CDR3 DNA follows: TGCAGCGTTGTGCCTAGCGGGAGGGCCGGCGAGCAGTTCTTC. Residues: CSVVPSGRAGEQFF.

Concerning this clone itself: A much larger clonotype is one base distant, so this may be a read error. The gene calls are TRBV4-2 and TRBJ2-1, with D perhaps TRBD2 (5 bases). Trimming stripped 2 bases from V and 13 bases from J, with 12 bases between. CDR1 and CDR2 (germline): LGHNA, YNFKEQ. The CDR3 is 12 residues long. CDR3 protein: CASSQSLVVQFF. The CDR3 DNA reads TGTGCCAGCAGCCAATCACTAGTGGTCCAGTTCTTC.

The genes are TRBV2 and TRBJ1-3; no firm D call. V lost 5 bases and J lost 0, with 8 bases in between. CDR1 is SNHLY and CDR2 is FYNNEI in the germline V gene. The CDR3 is 14 residues long. CDR3 sequence (DNA): TGTGCCAGCAGTACGGCGGACTCTGGAAACACCATATATTTT. Translation gives CASSTADSGNTIYF.

This clone was picked up a small number of times. This same CDR3 is encoded by further DNA sequences in the sample. CDR3 residues: CASSQDLGQPQHF. The DNA of the CDR3 is TGCGCCAGCAGCCAAGATTTAGGCCAGCCCCAGCATTTT. The chain couples TRBV4-3 to TRBJ1-5; D gene unclear. The CDR3 contains 13 residues. Germline assignment: CDR1 LGHNA and CDR2 YSLEER. Trimming shortened V by 0 bases and J by 7 bases, and 7 bases separated the two germline ends.

As concerns this clone: It is likely a read error: a sequence one base away is far more abundant. This chain joins TRBV5-6 and TRBJ1-1; no firm D call. CDR1 and CDR2 (germline): SGHDT, YYEEEE. The CDR3 length is 15 residues. The CDR3 nucleotides read TGTGCCAGCAGCTGGGCCTTCCCGGGCAACACTAAAGCTTTCTTT. Encoded protein: CASSWAFPGNTKAFF.

The CDR3: CASSRDRNYGYTF. CDR3 DNA sequence: TGTGCCAGCAGCAGGGACAGAAACTATGGCTACACCTTC. The chain employs TRBV6-1 and TRBJ1-2, with TRBD1 matching 7 bases. The CDR3 loop spans 13 amino acids. Trimming removed 6 bases from V and 2 bases from J; junction bases left unmatched: 3. CDR1 is MNHNS and CDR2 is SASEGT in the germline V gene.

This clone was detected a few times. The chain joins TRBV7-9 to TRBJ1-1; no definite D call. The CDR3 contains 13 residues. Germline CDR1 is SEHNR and CDR2 is FQNEAQ (reference sequence). V was pared by 5 bases and J by 5 bases, with 12 bases between. This CDR3 is CASSVIPRTEAFF. CDR3 sequence (DNA): TGTGCCAGCAGCGTCATTCCGAGGACTGAAGCTTTCTTT.

The rearrangement uses TRBV2 and TRBJ2-5, with D maybe TRBD1 (6 bases). This CDR3 has 12 residues. From germline, CDR1 is SNHLY and CDR2 FYNNEI. Trimming cost V 7 bases and J 5 bases, with 11 bases left between them. The CDR3, as DNA: TGTGCCAGCACCAGGGGCGTTGAGACCCAGTACTTC. Protein sequence: CASTRGVETQYF.